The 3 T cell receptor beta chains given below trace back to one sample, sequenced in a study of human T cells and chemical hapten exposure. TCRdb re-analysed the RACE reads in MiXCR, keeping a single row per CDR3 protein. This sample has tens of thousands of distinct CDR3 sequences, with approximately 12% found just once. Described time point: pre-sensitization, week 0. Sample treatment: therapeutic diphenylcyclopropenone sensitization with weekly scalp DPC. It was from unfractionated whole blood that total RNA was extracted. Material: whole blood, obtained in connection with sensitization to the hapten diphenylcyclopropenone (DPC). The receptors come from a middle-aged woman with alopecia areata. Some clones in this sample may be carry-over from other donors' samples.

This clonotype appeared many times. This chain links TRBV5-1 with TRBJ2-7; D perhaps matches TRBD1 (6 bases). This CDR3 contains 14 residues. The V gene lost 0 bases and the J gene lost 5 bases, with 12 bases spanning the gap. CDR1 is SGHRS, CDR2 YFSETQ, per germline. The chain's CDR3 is CASSLEQGRNEQYF. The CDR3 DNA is TGCGCCAGCAGCTTGGAACAGGGAAGGAACGAGCAGTACTTC.

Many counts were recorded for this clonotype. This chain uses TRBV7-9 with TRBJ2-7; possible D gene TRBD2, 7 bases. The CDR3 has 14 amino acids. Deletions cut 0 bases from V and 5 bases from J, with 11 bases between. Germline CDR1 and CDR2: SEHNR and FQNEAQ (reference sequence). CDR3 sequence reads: CASSLAGGPDEQYF. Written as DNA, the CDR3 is TGTGCCAGCAGCTTAGCGGGGGGGCCGGACGAGCAGTACTTC. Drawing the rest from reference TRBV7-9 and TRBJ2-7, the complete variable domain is DTGVSQNPRHKITKRGQNVTFRCDPISEHNRLYWYRQTLGQGPEFLTYFQNEAQLEKSRLLSDRFSAERPKGSFSTLEIQRTEQGDSAMYLCASSLAGGPDEQYFGPGTRLTVT.

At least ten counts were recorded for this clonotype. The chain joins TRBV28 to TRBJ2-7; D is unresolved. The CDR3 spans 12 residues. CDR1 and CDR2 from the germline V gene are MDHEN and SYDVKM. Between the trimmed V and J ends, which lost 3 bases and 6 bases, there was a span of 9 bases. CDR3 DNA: TGTGCCAGCAGTTTGTTACGGGTCGAGCAGTACTTC. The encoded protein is CASSLLRVEQYF. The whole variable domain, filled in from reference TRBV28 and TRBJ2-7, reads DVKVTQSSRYLVKRTGEKVFLECVQDMDHENMFWYRQDPGLGLRLIYFSYDVKMKEKGDIPEGYSVSREKKERFSLILESASTNQTSMYLCASSLLRVEQYFGPGTRLTVT.